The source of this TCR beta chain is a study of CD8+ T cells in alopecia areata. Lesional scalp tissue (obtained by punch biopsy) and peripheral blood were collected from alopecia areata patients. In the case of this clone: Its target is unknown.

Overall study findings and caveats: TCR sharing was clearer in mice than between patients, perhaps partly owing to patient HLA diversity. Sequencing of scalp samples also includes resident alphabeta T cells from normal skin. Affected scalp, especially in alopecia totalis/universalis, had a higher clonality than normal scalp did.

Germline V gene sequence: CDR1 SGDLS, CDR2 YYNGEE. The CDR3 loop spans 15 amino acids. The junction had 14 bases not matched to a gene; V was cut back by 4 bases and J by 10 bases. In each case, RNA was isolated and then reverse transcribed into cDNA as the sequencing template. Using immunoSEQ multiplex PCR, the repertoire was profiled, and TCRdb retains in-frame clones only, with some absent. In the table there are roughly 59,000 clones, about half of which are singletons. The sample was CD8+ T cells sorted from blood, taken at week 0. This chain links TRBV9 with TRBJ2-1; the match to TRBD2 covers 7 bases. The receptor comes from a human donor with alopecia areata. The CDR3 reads CASSPASGTPDEQFF. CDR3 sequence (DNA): TGTGCCAGCAGCCCCGCTAGCGGCACCCCGGACGAGCAGTTCTTC.